This section outlines one TCR beta chain sequence together with its context. As yet, its antigen is unknown. The investigators made TCR beta cDNA from approximately 510 ng total RNA, using a constant-region primer. Modified slightly, ARM-PCR produced TCR beta libraries over three nested multiplex PCR rounds. Via MiXCR, TCRdb re-called the multiplex PCR reads, giving one row per CDR3 protein. The repertoire has around 60,000 distinct CDR3 sequences, around 69% of them found once; the top ten carry around 38%. The data derive from a study of tumor-infiltrating lymphocytes in primary liver carcinoma. Whole-study context: Productive TCRbeta read yields ran from roughly 3.8 to 7.5 million per sample and were similar between tissues.

Co-extracted RNA and DNA came from roughly 20-30 mg of unsorted bulk tissue. The patients presented with primary liver carcinoma, which was managed through surgical resection. At sampling, these chronic HBV carriers had received no treatment. General study findings and limits: Tumors carried a top-250-clone fraction significantly exceeding that of blood (p = 0.039).

This clonotype was sampled from a man aged 35 to 55 with primary liver carcinoma and hepatitis B virus infection. The sequenced material came from liver tumor tissue from sampling region 4. Subset here: tumor region T4, right-lateral pole.

In DNA form, the CDR3 reads TGTGCCAGCATCTTTGCAGGGTCGAACACCGGGGAGCTGTTTTTT. It translates to CASIFAGSNTGELFF. The chain carries TRBV11-2 and TRBJ2-2; D perhaps matches TRBD1 (5 bases). Trimming cost V 7 bases and J 0 bases, with 12 bases left between them. CDR1 SGHAT and CDR2 FQNNGV come from the germline V gene. CDR3 size: 15 residues.